This entry lists 9 T cell receptor beta chains sequenced from one sample in a study of T cells after yellow fever vaccination. TCRdb re-called the 5' RACE reads with MiXCR, one entry per CDR3 protein. The sample lists just under 600,000 distinct CDR3 sequences, about 14% occurring once. Sample: PBMCs, taken on the day of the yellow fever booster vaccination. These receptor sequences come from a young man who received the YFV17D yellow fever vaccine.

V and J are TRBV7-2 and TRBJ2-1, with D perhaps TRBD1 (5 bases). V lost 3 bases and J 7 bases, leaving 22 bases between the germline ends. The CDR3 contains 17 residues. Germline-derived CDR1 and CDR2 are SGHTA and FQGNSA. The CDR3 sequence: CASSFIRGQTLRNEQFF. CDR3 coding DNA: TGTGCCAGCAGCTTTATTAGGGGCCAGACCCTGCGAAATGAGCAGTTCTTC.

This clonotype showed up just a few times. The J gene is TRBJ2-2, the V gene TRBV15; D unresolved. Germline CDR1 LNHNV, CDR2 YYDKDF (reference sequence). The CDR3 spans 15 residues. V was clipped by 1 base and J by 1 base, with 7 bases between them. In DNA form, the CDR3 reads TGTGCCACCAGCAGAGCGGAAGGGAACACCGGGGAGCTGTTTTTT. Translated, it gives CATSRAEGNTGELFF.

J is TRBJ1-2 and V is TRBV20-1; D is unresolved. V gave up 7 bases and J gave up 4 bases, with 10 bases separating them. This CDR3 has 11 amino acids. Germline values: CDR1 DFQATT, CDR2 SNEGSKA (reference sequence). As DNA, the CDR3 is TGCAGTGGTGATCAAGGCTATGGCTACACCTTC. Amino acid sequence: CSGDQGYGYTF.

The table lists this clonotype with many counts. The rearrangement joins TRBV20-1 to TRBJ2-5; 11 bases are a match to TRBD1. CDR1 is DFQATT and CDR2 is SNEGSKA in the germline V gene (reference sequence). CDR3 size: 13 residues. Trimming cost V 5 bases and J 5 bases; bases outside gene matches: 4. The CDR3 sequence: CSALGQGAETQYF. CDR3 nucleotides: TGCAGTGCTTTAGGACAGGGGGCTGAGACCCAGTACTTC.

V and J are TRBV28 and TRBJ1-5, with a weak D call TRBD1 (6 bases). The CDR3 loop spans 12 amino acids. Germline CDR1 is MDHEN and CDR2 is SYDVKM. The CDR3 protein is CLSGTQNQPQHF. As DNA, the CDR3 is TGTTTGTCTGGGACACAAAATCAGCCCCAGCATTTT.

The chain couples TRBV5-1 to TRBJ2-3, with 8 bases matching TRBD1. The CDR3 has 17 amino acids. Germline assignment: CDR1 SGHRS and CDR2 YFSETQ. V lost 1 base and J lost 2; bases outside the gene matches: 9. The CDR3 DNA is TGCGCCAGCAGCTTGAGAGTCAGGGGGCCCATCACAGATACGCAGTATTTT. This sequence encodes CASSLRVRGPITDTQYF. The full variable domain, its missing parts supplied by reference TRBV5-1 and TRBJ2-3, is KAGVTQTPRYLIKTRGQQVTLSCSPISGHRSVSWYQQTPGQGLQFLFEYFSETQRNKGNFPGRFSGRQFSNSRSEMNVSTLELGDSALYLCASSLRVRGPITDTQYFGPGTRLTVL.

This chain uses TRBV12-3 or TRBV12-4 with TRBJ2-7; D is unclear. V shed 9 bases and J shed 6 bases, with 21 bases lying between them. CDR3 length equals 14 residues. CDR3 bases: TGTGCCAGTCAGAAGAGGACGGTGGGTGGCGAGCAGTACTTC. This codes for CASQKRTVGGEQYF.

This clonotype has just a few counts. The V gene is TRBV7-8, the J gene TRBJ2-7; D uncertain. Trimming shortened V by 5 bases and J by 1 base, and 15 bases separated the two germline ends. The CDR3 contains 15 residues. Germline V gene sequence: CDR1 SGHVS, CDR2 FQNEAQ. CDR3 in DNA: TGTGCCAGCAGCGGAGACGAATTAGGGTCCTACGAGCAGTACTTC. It specifies CASSGDELGSYEQYF.

The V call is TRBV6-1, the J call TRBJ1-5; D ambiguous. CDR1 and CDR2 from the germline V gene are MNHNS and SASEGT. Between the trimmed V and J ends, which lost 8 bases and 8 bases, there was a span of 22 bases. The CDR3 has 15 amino acids. The CDR3 coding sequence is TGTGCCAGCGGCCCCCGCCGGGCTCGGGCCGAGCCCCAGCATTTT. As protein: CASGPRRARAEPQHF.